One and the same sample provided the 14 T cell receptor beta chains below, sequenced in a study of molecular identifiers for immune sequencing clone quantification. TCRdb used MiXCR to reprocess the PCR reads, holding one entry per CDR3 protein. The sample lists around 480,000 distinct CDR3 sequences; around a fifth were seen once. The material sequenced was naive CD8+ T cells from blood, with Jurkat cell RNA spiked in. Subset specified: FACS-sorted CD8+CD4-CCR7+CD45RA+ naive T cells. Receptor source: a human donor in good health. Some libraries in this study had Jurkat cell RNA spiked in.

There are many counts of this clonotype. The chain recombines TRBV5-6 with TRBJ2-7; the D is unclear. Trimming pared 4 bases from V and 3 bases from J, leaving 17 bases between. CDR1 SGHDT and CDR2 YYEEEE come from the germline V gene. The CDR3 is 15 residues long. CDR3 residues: CASSLLTEANYEQYF. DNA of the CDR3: TGTGCCAGCAGCCTTCTGACCGAAGCGAACTACGAGCAGTACTTC.

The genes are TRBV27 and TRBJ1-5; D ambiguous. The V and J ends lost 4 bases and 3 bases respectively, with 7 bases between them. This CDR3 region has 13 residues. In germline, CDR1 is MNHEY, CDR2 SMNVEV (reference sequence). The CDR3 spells CASSWAANQPQHF. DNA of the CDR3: TGTGCCAGCAGTTGGGCGGCCAATCAGCCCCAGCATTTT.

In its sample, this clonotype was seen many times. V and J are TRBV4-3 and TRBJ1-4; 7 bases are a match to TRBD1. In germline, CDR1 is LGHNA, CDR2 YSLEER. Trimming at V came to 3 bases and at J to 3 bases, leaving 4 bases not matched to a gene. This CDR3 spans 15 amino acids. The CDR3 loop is CASSHTGQSNEKLFF. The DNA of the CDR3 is TGCGCCAGCAGCCATACGGGACAGTCTAATGAAAAACTGTTTTTT.

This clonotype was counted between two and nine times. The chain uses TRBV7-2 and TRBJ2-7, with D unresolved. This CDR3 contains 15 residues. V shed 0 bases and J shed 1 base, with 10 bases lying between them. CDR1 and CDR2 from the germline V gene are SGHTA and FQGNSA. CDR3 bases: TGTGCCAGCAGCTTAGCGTACGGATCTTCCTACGAGCAGTACTTC. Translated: CASSLAYGSSYEQYF.

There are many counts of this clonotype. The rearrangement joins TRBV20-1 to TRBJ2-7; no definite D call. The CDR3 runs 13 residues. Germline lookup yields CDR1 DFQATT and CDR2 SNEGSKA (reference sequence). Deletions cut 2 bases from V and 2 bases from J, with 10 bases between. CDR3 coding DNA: TGCAGTGCTAGATCCGGGCTTCCCTACGAGCAGTACTTC. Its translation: CSARSGLPYEQYF.

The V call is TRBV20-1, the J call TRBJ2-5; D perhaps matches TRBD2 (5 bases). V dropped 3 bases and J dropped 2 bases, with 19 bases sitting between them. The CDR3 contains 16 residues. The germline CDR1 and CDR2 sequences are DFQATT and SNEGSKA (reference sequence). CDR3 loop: CSASGEPWTLQETQYF. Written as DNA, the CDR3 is TGCAGTGCTAGCGGGGAACCCTGGACTTTACAAGAGACCCAGTACTTC.

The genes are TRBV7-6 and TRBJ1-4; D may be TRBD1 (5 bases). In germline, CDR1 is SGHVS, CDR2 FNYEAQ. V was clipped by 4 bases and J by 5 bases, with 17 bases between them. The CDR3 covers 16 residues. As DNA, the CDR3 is TGTGCCAGCAGCTCCAGGGCGAGTCGACCAAATGAAAAACTGTTTTTT. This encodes CASSSRASRPNEKLFF.

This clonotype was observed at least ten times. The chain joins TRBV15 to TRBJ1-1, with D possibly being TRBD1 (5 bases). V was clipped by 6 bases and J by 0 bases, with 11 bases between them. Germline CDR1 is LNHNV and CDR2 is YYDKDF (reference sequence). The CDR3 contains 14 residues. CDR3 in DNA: TGTGCCACCAGTGGGGACCACCTGAACACTGAAGCTTTCTTT. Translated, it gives CATSGDHLNTEAFF.

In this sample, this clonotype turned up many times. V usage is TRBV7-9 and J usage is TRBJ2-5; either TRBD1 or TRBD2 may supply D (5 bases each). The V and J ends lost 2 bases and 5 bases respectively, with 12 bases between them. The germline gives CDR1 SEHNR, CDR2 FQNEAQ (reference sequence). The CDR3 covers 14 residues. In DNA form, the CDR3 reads TGTGCCAGCAGCTTAAGTTGGGGGACGGAGACCCAGTACTTC. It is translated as CASSLSWGTETQYF.

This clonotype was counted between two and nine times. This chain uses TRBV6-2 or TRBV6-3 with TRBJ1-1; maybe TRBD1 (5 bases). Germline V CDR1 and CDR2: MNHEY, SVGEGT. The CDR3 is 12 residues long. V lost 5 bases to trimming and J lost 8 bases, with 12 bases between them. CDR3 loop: CASSPGTSEAFF. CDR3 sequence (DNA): TGTGCCAGCAGTCCCGGGACCTCCGAAGCTTTCTTT.

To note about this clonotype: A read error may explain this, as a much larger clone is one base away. For the CDR3, the DNA is TGTACCAGCAGCTTATGGGGTGGGGCGTTCGCAGCCTACAATGAGCAGTTCTTC. Translation gives CTSSLWGGAFAAYNEQFF. J is TRBJ2-1 and V is TRBV11-2; the D gene is possibly TRBD1 (5 bases). CDR1 and CDR2 from the germline V gene are SGHAT and FQNNGV. The CDR3 consists of 18 residues.

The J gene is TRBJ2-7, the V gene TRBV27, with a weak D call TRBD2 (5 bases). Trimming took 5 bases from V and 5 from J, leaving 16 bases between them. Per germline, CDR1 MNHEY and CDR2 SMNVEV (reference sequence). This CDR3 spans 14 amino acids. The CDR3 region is CASSPGPSPHEQYF. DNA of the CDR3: TGTGCCAGCAGTCCAGGACCTAGCCCCCACGAGCAGTACTTC.

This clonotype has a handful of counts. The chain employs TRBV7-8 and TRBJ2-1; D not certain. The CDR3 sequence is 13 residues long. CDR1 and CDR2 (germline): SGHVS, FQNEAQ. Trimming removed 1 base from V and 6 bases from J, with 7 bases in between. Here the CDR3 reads CASSLVLINEQFF. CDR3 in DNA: TGTGCCAGCAGCTTAGTACTGATCAATGAGCAGTTCTTC.

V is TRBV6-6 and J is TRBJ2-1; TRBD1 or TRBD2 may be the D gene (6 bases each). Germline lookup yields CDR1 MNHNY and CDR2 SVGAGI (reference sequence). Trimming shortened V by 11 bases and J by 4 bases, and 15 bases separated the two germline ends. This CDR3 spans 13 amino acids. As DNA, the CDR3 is TGTGCCGCCTCTCCGGGGGCGTACAATGAGCAGTTCTTC. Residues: CAASPGAYNEQFF.